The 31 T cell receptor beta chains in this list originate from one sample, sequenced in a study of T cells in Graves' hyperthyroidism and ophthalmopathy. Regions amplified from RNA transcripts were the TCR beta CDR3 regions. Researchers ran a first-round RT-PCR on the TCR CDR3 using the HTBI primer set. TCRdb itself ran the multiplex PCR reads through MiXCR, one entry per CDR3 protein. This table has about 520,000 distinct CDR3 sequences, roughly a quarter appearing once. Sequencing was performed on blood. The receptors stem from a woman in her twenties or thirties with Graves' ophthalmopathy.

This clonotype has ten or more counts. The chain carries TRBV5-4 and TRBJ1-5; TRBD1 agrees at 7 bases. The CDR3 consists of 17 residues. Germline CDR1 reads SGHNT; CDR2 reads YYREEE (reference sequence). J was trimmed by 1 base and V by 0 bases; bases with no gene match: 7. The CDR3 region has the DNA TGTGCCAGCAGCTTGGAGGCAGGGGGTGTGAGCAATCAGCCCCAGCATTTT. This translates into CASSLEAGGVSNQPQHF.

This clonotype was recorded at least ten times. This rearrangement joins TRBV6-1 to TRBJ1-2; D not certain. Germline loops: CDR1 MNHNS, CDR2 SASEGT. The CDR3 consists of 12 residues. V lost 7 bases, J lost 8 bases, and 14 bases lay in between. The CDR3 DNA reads TGTGCCAGCACATCGTGGGATGAGGGCTACACCTTC. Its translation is CASTSWDEGYTF.

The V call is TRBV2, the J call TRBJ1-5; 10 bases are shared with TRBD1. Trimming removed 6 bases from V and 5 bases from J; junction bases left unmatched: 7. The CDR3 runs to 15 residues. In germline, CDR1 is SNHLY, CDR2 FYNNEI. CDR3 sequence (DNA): TGTGCCAGCAGCCAAACAGACAGGGGGCATCAGCCCCAGCATTTT. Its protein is CASSQTDRGHQPQHF.

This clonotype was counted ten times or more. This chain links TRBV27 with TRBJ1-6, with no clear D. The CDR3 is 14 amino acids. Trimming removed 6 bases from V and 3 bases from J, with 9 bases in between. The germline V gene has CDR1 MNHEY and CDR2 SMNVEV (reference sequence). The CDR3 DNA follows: TGTGCCAGCAGGCCCGGGCTCTATAATTCACCCCTCCACTTT. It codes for CASRPGLYNSPLHF.

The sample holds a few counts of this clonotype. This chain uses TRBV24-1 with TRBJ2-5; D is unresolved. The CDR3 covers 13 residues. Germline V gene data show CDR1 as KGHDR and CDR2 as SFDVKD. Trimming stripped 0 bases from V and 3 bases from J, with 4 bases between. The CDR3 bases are TGTGCCACCAGTGATTTGTCAGAAGAGACCCAGTACTTC. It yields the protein CATSDLSEETQYF.

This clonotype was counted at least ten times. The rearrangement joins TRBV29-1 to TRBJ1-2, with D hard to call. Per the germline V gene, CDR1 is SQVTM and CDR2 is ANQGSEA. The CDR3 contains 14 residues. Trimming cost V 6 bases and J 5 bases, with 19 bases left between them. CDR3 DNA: TGCAGCGTGCGATCGGACCCGTCCAATTATGGCTACACCTTC. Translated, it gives CSVRSDPSNYGYTF.

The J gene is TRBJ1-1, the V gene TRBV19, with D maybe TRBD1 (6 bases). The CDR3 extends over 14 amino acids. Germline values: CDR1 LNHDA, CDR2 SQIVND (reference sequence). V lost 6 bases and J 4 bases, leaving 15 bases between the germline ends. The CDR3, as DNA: TGTGCCAGTAGGACCGAGGACAGACCCACTGAAGCTTTCTTT. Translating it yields CASRTEDRPTEAFF. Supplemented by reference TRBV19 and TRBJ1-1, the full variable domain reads DGGITQSPKYLFRKEGQNVTLSCEQNLNHDAMYWYRQDPGQGLRLIYYSQIVNDFQKGDIAEGYSVSREKKESFPLTVTSAQKNPTAFYLCASRTEDRPTEAFFGQGTRLTVV.

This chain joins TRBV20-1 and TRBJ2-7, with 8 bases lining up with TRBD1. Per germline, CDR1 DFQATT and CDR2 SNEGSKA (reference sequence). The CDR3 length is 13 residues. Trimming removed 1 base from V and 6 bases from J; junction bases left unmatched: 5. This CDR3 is CSARAGGPPEQYF. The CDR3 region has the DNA TGCAGTGCTAGAGCAGGGGGCCCCCCCGAGCAGTACTTC.

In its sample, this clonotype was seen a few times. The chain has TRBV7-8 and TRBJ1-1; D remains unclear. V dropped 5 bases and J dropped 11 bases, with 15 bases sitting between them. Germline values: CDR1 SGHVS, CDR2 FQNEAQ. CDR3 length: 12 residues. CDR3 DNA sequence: TGTGCCAGCAGCCCCGCGTCGGCGGGCGCTTTCTTT. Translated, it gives CASSPASAGAFF. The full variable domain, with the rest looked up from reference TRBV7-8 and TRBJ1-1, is GAGVSQSPRYKVAKRGQDVALRCDPISGHVSLFWYQQALGQGPEFLTYFQNEAQLDKSGLPSDRFFAERPEGSVSTLKIQRTQQEDSAVYLCASSPASAGAFFGQGTRLTVV.

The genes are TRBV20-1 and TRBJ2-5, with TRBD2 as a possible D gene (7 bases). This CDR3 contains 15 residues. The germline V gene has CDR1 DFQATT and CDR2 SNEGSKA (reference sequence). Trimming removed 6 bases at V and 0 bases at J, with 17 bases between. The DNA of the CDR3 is TGCAGTGCAAGAACGGGGGGCCAATACCAAGAGACCCAGTACTTC. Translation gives CSARTGGQYQETQYF.

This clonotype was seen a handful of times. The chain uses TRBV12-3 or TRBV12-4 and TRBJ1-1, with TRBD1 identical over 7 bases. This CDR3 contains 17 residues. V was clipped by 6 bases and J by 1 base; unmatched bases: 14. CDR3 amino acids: CASRLTGYSLGNTEAFF. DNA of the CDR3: TGTGCCAGCAGGCTGACAGGGTATAGCCTAGGGAACACTGAAGCTTTCTTT.

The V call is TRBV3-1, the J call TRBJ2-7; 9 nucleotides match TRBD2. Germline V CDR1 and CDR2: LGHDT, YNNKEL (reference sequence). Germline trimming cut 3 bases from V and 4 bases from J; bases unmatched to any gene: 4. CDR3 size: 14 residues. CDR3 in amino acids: CASSHPSGEYEQYF. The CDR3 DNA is TGTGCCAGCAGCCACCCTAGCGGGGAGTACGAGCAGTACTTC.

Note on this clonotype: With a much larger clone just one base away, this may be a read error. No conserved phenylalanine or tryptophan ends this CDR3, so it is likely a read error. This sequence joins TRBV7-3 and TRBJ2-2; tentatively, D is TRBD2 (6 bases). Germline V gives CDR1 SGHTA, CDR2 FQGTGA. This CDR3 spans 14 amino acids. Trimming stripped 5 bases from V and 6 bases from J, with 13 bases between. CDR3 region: CASSPGRGAGELFL. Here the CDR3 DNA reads TGTGCCAGCAGCCCCGGGAGAGGGGCCGGGGAGCTGTTTTTG.

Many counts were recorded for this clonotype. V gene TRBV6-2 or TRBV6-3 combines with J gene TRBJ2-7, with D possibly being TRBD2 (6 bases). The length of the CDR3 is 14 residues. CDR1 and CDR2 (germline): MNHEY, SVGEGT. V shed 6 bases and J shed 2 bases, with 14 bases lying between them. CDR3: CASRRAGGAYEQYF. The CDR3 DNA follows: TGTGCCAGCAGACGGGCAGGAGGGGCCTACGAGCAGTACTTC.

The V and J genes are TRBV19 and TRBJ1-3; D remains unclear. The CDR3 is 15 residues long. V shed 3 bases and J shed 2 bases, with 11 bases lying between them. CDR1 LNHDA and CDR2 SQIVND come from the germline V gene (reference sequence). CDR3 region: CASSIRVLPGNTIYF. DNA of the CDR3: TGTGCCAGTAGTATCCGGGTATTACCTGGAAACACCATATATTTT.

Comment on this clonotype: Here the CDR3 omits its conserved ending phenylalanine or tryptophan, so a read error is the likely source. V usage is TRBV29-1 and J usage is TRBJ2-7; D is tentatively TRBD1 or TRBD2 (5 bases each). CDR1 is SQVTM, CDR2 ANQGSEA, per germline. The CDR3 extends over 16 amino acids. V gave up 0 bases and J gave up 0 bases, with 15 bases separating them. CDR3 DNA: TGCAGCGTTGAAGATCGCCTCCCAGGGAGCTCCTACGAGCAGTACTAC. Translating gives CSVEDRLPGSSYEQYY.

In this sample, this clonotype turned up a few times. This CDR3 is CASSQRRQTNYGYTF. The CDR3 DNA reads TGCGCCAGCAGCCAAAGGCGGCAAACAAACTATGGCTACACCTTC. This chain uses TRBV4-3 with TRBJ1-2; D ambiguous. This CDR3 is built from 15 residues. V was pared by 2 bases and J by 2 bases, with 12 bases between. The germline gives CDR1 LGHNA, CDR2 YSLEER.

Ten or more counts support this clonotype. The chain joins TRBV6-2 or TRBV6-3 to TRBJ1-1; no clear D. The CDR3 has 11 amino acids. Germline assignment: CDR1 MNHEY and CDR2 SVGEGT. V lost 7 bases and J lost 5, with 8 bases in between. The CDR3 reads CASIENTEAFF. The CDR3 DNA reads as TGTGCCAGCATCGAGAATACTGAAGCTTTCTTT.

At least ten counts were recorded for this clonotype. Here the CDR3 DNA reads TGTGCCTATAGCGGGGGGATCACAGATACGCAGTATTTT. Its translation is CAYSGGITDTQYF. This chain links TRBV28 with TRBJ2-3; 10 bases are shared with TRBD2. Per the germline V gene, CDR1 is MDHEN and CDR2 is SYDVKM. With 11 bases clipped from V and 2 bases from J, the junction kept 4 bases outside the gene matches. CDR3 length equals 13 residues.

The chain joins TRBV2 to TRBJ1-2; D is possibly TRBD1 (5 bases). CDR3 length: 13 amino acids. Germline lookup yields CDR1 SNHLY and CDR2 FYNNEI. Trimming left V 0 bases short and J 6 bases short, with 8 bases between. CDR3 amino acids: CASSEARDHGYTF. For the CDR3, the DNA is TGTGCCAGCAGTGAAGCCAGGGATCATGGCTACACCTTC. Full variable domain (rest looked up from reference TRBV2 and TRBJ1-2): EPEVTQTPSHQVTQMGQEVILRCVPISNHLYFYWYRQILGQKVEFLVSFYNNEISEKSEIFDDQFSVERPDGSNFTLKIRSTKLEDSAMYFCASSEARDHGYTFGSGTRLTVV.

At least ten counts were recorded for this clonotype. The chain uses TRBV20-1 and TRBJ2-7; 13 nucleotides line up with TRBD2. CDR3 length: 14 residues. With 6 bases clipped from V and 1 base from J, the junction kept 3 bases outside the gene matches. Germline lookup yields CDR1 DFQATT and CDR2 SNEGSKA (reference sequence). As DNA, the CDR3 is TGCAGTGCACGACTAGCGGGAGGTTCCTACGAGCAGTACTTC. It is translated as CSARLAGGSYEQYF.

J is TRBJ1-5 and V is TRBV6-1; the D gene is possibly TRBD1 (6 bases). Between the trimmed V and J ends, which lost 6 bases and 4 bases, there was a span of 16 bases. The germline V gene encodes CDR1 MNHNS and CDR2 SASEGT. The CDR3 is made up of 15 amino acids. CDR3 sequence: CASRRRDTQNQPQHF. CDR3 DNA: TGTGCCAGCAGACGCCGGGACACACAAAATCAGCCCCAGCATTTT.

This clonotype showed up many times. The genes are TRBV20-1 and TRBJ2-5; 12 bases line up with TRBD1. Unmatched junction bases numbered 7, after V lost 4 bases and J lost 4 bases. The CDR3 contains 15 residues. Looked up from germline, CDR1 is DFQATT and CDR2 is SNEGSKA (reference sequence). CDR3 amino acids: CSAISGTGGVETQYF. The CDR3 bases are TGCAGTGCTATATCCGGGACAGGGGGCGTAGAGACCCAGTACTTC.

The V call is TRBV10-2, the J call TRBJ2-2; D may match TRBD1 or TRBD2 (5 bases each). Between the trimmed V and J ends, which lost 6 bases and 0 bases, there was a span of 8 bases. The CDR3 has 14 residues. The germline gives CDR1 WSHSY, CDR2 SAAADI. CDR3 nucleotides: TGCGCCAGCAGGGGACCTCCGAACACCGGGGAGCTGTTTTTT. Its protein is CASRGPPNTGELFF.

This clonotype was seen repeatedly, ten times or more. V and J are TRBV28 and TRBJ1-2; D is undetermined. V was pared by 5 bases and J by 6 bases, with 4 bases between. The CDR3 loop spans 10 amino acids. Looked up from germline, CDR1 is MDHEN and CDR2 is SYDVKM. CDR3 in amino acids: CASSNNGYTF. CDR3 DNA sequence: TGTGCCAGCAGTAATAATGGCTACACCTTC.

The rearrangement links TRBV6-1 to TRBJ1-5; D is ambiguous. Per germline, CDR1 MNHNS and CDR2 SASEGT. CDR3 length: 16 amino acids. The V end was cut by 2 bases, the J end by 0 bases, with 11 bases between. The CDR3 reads CASSERVSFSNQPQHF. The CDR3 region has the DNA TGTGCCAGCAGTGAAAGGGTGTCGTTTAGCAATCAGCCCCAGCATTTT.

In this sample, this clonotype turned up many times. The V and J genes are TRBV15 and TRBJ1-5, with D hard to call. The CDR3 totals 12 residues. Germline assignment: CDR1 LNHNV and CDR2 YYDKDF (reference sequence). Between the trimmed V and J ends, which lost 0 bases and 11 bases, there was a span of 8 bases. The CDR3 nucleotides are TGTGCCACCAGCAGAGAGGGGAAGACCCAGCATTTT. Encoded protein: CATSREGKTQHF.

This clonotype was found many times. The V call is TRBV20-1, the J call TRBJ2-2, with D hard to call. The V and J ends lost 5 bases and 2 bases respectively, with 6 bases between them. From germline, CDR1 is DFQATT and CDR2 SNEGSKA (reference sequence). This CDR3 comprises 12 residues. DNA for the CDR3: TGCAGTGCTCAACATAACACCGGGGAGCTGTTTTTT. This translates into CSAQHNTGELFF.

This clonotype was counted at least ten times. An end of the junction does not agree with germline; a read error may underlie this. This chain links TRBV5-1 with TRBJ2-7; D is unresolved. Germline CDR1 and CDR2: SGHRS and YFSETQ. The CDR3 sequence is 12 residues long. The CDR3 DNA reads TGCGCCAGCAGCGAGAATCTCGACGAGCAATACTTC. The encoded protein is CASSENLDEQYF.

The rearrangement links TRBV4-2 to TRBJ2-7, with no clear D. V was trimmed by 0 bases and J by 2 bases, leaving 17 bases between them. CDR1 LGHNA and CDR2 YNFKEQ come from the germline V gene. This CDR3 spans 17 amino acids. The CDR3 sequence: CASSQESYVRRTYEQYF. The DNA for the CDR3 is TGTGCCAGCAGCCAAGAATCGTATGTGCGCAGGACCTACGAGCAGTACTTC.

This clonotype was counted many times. The chain's CDR3 is CASSVEGRDEQYF. CDR3 coding DNA: TGTGCCAGCAGCGTAGAGGGGCGGGACGAGCAGTACTTC. J is TRBJ2-7 and V is TRBV9; D possibly uses TRBD1 or TRBD2 (5 bases each). V lost 0 bases to trimming and J lost 5 bases, with 9 bases between them. The germline CDR1 and CDR2 sequences are SGDLS and YYNGEE. CDR3 size: 13 residues.